This TCR beta chain was identified during a study of a mutant IDH1 vaccine in newly diagnosed glioma (dated by TCRdb to the early 2020s). For the wider study: The roughly 32 treated patients were around 62% male and around 40% female, with a mean age of around 40 years. Before enrollment, most patients had been given radiochemotherapy with temozolomide as standard therapy, while the rest had received either radiotherapy alone or temozolomide alone. Peripheral blood was collected at six visits: V03 (baseline), V05, V07, V10, V12 and V13. For exploratory analyses, longitudinal TCRB deep sequencing was carried out in approximately 25 treated patients wherever samples were available.

The library was generated by the immunoSEQ multiplex PCR assay. Following the manufacturer's protocol, the hsTCRB Kit was used to amplify rearranged TCR beta chain sequences. Sequencing of TCRB libraries was carried out on an Illumina MiSeq. Per the original workflow: The proprietary platform of the kit vendor was used for demultiplexing, trimming and gene mapping. TCRdb mirrors the immuneACCESS table, restricted to in-frame sequences. Some clones are absent from its copies; in checked studies, under half trace to an unresolved V gene, and the reason for the others is unknown. V and J calls and clone size are those listed in that table; D and trimming were worked out from the DNA. The sample data list under 25,000 clones, and 93% of these were observed just once. The top ten hold roughly 1.1% of the sample. V loses 2 bases, J loses 0 bases, and the germline ends lie 18 bases apart. CDR1 and CDR2 were assigned from the germline V gene as SNHLY and FYNNEI. The CDR3 has 18 amino acids, counting the end cysteine and phenylalanine. The retained sequence is limited to the CDR3, 54 bases, with the frame set at the first base.

Concerning this clone itself: It has no known antigen specificity. Base qualities were left out, and no much larger clone turns up one base away.

The study at large found these results: According to the authors, sample limitations meant that analyses of patient blood samples could not be reproduced. Changes in the top peripheral T cell clonotypes picked up by TCRB sequencing did not appear to be linked to pseudoprogression. Selection of PBMC samples for TCRB deep sequencing was based on availability. Across multiple MHC alleles, vaccine-induced immune responses were seen in more than 90% of patients.

The time point label of this sample denotes: baseline, week 1 (first vaccination visit). This sample's treatment or condition label indicates: pre-vaccination baseline after standard-of-care therapy. The donors had newly diagnosed IDH1-mutant astrocytomas of WHO grade 3 or 4 that showed loss of nuclear ATRX. The samples were drawn from NOA16, a multicentre, single-arm, open-label phase I trial in Germany that tested a mutant IDH1 peptide vaccine in humans for the first time. Visit V03 blood draws served as the baseline sample for immunogenicity testing. Genomic DNA for TCRB sequencing was extracted from EDTA blood using the DNeasy Blood and Tissue Kit.

The sequences come from PBMCs, collected from a glioma patient treated with radiotherapy, temozolomide or both. The V gene is TRBV2 and the J gene is TRBJ2-3; the D gene identity is not certain. The sequence was obtained from a man aged 40-50 years with glioma. The nucleotide sequence reads as follows: TGTGCCAGCAGTGAACCTCTGTCGGCGGCCCGAAGCACAGATACGCAGTATTTT. This gives the protein CASSEPLSAARSTDTQYF.